This T cell receptor beta chain originates from a study of shared clonotypes between healthy human individuals. On the study more broadly: Each donor's CD4 naive and CD4 memory cells filled three plates apiece, CD8 naive two, and CD8 memory one. Study observations and caveats: The study found roughly 5% of naive CD4 clonotypes shared across a few donors.

Germline loops: CDR1 SGHRS, CDR2 YFSETQ. V dropped 0 bases and J dropped 3 bases, with 10 bases sitting between them. The CDR3 contains 15 residues. About this clone: The antigen is undetermined.

Donors were healthy HIV-negative adults without recent acute infections or vaccinations. Original methodology: With immunoSEQ giving junction-only sequences and no quality scores, filtering differed. Generated by immunoSEQ multiplex PCR, the TCRdb table keeps only in-frame clones and is missing some. The DNA was the basis for D and trimming; V, J and clone size are from that table. Of around 1 million clones in the sample, 70% to 85% were seen once. This sequence joins TRBV5-1 and TRBJ1-3; D remains ambiguous. The receptor comes from a young man in good health. The sample taken for sequencing was memory CD4+ T cells sorted from blood. This sample's subset: CD45RA-negative fraction. CDR3 loop: CASSLDPSDGNTIYF. In DNA form, the CDR3 reads TGCGCCAGCAGCTTGGACCCCTCCGATGGAAACACCATATATTTT. The variable domain in full, with the rest retrieved from reference TRBV5-1 and TRBJ1-3, is KAGVTQTPRYLIKTRGQQVTLSCSPISGHRSVSWYQQTPGQGLQFLFEYFSETQRNKGNFPGRFSGRQFSNSRSEMNVSTLELGDSALYLCASSLDPSDGNTIYFGEGSWLTVV.